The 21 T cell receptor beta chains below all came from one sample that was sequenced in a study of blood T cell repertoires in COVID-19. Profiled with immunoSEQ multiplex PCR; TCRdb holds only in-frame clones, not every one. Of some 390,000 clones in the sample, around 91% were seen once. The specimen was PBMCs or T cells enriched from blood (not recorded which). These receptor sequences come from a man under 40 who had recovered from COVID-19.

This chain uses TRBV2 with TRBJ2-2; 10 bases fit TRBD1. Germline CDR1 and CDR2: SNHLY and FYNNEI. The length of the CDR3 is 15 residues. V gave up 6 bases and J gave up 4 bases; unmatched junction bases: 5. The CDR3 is CASRRGTGATGELFF. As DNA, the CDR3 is TGTGCCAGCAGACGCGGGACAGGGGCCACCGGGGAGCTGTTTTTT.

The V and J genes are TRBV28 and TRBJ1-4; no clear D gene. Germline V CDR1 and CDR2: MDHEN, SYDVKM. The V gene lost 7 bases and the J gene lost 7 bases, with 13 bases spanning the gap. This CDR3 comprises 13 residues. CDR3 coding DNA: TGTGCCAGCACCCTCGTTCTAAGTGAAAAACTGTTTTTT. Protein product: CASTLVLSEKLFF.

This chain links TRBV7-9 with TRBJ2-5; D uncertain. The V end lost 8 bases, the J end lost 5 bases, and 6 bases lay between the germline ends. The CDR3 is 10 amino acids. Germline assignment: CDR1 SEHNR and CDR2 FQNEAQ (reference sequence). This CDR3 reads CASGRETQYF. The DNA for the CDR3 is TGTGCCAGCGGTCGGGAGACCCAGTACTTC.

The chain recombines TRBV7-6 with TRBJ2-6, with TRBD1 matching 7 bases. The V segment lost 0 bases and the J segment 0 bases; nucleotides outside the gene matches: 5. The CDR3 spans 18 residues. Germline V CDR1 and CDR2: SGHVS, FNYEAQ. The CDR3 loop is CASSLARGLSSGANVLTF. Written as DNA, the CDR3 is TGTGCCAGCAGCTTAGCGAGGGGGCTAAGCTCTGGGGCCAACGTCCTGACTTTC.

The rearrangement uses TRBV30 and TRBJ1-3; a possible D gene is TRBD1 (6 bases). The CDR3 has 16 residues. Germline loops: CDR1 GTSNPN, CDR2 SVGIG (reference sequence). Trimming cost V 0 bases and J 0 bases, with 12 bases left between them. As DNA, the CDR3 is TGTGCCTGGAGTGTACCCGGCAGGGGCTCTGGAAACACCATATATTTT. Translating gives CAWSVPGRGSGNTIYF.

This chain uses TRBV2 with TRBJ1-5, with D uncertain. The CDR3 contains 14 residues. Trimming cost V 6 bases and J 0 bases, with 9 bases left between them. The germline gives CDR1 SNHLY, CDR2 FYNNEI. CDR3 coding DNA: TGTGCCAGCAGAAGGAGTGATAGCAATCAGCCCCAGCATTTT. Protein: CASRRSDSNQPQHF.

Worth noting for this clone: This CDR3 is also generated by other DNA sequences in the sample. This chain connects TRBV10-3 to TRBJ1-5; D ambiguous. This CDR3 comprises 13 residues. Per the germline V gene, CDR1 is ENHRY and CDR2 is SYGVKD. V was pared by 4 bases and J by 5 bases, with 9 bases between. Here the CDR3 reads CAISGVEDQPQHF. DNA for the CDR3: TGTGCCATCAGTGGGGTTGAGGATCAGCCCCAGCATTTT.

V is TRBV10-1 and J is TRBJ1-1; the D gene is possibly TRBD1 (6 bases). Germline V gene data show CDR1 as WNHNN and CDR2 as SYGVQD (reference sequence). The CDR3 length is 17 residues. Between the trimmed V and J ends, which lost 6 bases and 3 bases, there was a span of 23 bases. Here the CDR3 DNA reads TGCGCCAGCAGCGCGAAGGACAGCACCAAGGGGGACACTGAAGCTTTCTTT. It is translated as CASSAKDSTKGDTEAFF.

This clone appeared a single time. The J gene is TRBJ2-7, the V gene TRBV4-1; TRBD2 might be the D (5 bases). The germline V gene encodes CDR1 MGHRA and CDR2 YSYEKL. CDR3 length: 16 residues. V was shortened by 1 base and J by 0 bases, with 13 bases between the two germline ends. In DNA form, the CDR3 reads TGCGCCAGCAGCCAAGGACTATCCGAAATCTCCTACGAGCAGTACTTC. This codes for CASSQGLSEISYEQYF.

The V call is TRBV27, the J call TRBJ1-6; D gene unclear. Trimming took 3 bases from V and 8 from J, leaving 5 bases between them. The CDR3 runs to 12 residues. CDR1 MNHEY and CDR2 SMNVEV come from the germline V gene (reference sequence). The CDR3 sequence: CASSFSDSPLHF. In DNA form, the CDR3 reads TGTGCCAGCAGTTTTTCTGATTCACCCCTCCACTTT.

The CDR3 loop is CAISEYPGETDTQYF. The CDR3 DNA reads TGTGCCATCAGTGAGTATCCGGGAGAAACAGATACGCAGTATTTT. The chain couples TRBV10-3 to TRBJ2-3; D perhaps matches TRBD2 (6 bases). Trimming stripped 1 base from V and 3 bases from J, with 11 bases between. The length of the CDR3 is 15 residues. Germline-derived CDR1 and CDR2 are ENHRY and SYGVKD.

CDR3 sequence: CSTPKNRANEQFF. In DNA form, the CDR3 reads TGCAGCACCCCGAAAAACAGGGCCAATGAGCAGTTCTTC. The V gene is TRBV29-1, the J gene TRBJ2-1; TRBD1 is a possible D gene (6 bases). The CDR3 extends over 13 amino acids. Germline V lookup: CDR1 SQVTM, CDR2 ANQGSEA. V gave up 8 bases and J gave up 6 bases, with 17 bases separating them.

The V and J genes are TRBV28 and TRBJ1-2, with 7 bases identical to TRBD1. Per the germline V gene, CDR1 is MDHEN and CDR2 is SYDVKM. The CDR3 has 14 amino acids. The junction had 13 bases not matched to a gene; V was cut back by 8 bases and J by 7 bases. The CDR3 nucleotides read TGTGCCAGCTCCCCCCAGACAGGGTATTCTGGCTACACCTTC. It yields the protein CASSPQTGYSGYTF.

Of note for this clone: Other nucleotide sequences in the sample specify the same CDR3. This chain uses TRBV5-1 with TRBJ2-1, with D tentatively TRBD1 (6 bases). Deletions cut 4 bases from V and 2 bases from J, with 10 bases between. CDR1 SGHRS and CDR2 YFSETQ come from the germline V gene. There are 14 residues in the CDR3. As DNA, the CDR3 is TGCGCCAGCAGCCCGGGGACAACCTACAATGAGCAGTTCTTC. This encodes CASSPGTTYNEQFF.

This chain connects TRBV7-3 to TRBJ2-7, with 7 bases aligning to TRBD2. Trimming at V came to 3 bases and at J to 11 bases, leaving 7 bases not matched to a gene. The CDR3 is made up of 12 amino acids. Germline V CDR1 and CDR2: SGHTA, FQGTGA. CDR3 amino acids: CASSLEGGPEYF. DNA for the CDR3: TGTGCCAGCAGCTTGGAGGGAGGGCCTGAGTACTTC.

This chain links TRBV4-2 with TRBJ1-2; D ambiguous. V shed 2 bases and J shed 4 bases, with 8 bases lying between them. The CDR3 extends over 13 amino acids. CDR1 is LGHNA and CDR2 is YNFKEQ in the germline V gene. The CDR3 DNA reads TGTGCCAGCAGCCAAAATCCCATCTATGGCTACACCTTC. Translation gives CASSQNPIYGYTF.

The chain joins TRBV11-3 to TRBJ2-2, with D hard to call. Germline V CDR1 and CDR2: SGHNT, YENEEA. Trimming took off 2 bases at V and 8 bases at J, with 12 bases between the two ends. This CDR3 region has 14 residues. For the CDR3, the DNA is TGTGCCAGCAGCTTATTTTCTTTGTCGGGGGAGCTGTTTTTT. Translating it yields CASSLFSLSGELFF.

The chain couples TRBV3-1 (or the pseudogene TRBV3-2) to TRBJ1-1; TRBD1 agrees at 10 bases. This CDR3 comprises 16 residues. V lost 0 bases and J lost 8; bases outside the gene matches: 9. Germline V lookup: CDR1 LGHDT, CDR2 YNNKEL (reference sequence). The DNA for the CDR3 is TGTGCCAGCAGCCAAGATCGGGGGACAGGGGCGTTCGAAGCTTTCTTT. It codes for CASSQDRGTGAFEAFF.

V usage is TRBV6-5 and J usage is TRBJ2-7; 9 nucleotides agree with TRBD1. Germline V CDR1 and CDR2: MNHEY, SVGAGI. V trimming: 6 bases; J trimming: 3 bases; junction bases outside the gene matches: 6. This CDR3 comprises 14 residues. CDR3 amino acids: CASRRDREGYEQYF. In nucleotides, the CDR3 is TGTGCCAGCAGACGGGACAGGGAGGGCTACGAGCAGTACTTC.

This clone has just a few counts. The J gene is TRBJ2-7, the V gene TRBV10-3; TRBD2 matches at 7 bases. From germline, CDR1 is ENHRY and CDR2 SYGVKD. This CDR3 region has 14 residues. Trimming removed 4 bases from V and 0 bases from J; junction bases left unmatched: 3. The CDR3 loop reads CAISARGDSYEQYF. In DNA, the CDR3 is TGTGCCATCAGTGCCCGGGGGGACTCCTACGAGCAGTACTTC.

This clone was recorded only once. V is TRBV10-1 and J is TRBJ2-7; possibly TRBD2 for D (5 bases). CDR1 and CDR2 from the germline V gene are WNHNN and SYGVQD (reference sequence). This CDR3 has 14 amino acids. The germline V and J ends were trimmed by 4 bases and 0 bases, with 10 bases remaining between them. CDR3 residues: CASSGRERSYEQYF. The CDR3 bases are TGCGCCAGCAGTGGCCGGGAACGCTCCTACGAGCAGTACTTC.